The 19 T cell receptor beta chains given below trace back to one sample, sequenced in a study of vaccination and CD4 T cells after COVID-19. The treatment denotes: roughly ten-day PBMC culture with coronavirus spike peptide pools or control peptides (ViraFEST assay). These receptors have no identified antigens. Researchers used the Oncomine TCR Beta short-read assay to sequence DNA from cultured CD4+ T cells. TCRdb redid the calling of the PCR reads with MiXCR, one entry per CDR3 protein. The sample has over 9,500 distinct CDR3 sequences, under 75% seen once. The sequencing sample was made of CD4+ T cells from blood, cultured in vitro. These receptors were taken from a human donor who had recovered from COVID-19.

The chain couples TRBV11-2 to TRBJ1-1, with D possibly being TRBD1 (5 bases). Trimming took 1 base from V and 6 from J, leaving 12 bases between them. The length of the CDR3 is 14 residues. Germline V gene lookup returns CDR1 SGHAT and CDR2 FQNNGV. The CDR3 region has the DNA TGTGCCAGCAGCTTAGTCCCAGGGATCGCTGAAGCTTTCTTT. It specifies CASSLVPGIAEAFF.

This chain joins TRBV2 and TRBJ1-4; TRBD1 matches at 7 bases. CDR1 and CDR2 from the germline V gene are SNHLY and FYNNEI. V lost 5 bases and J lost 5; bases outside the gene matches: 8. This CDR3 comprises 15 residues. The CDR3 DNA follows: TGTGCCAGCAGTTCGACCGGGACAGAGAATGAAAAACTGTTTTTT. Encoded protein: CASSSTGTENEKLFF.

The chain employs TRBV5-1 and TRBJ2-2; D might be TRBD1 (6 bases). V lost 2 bases and J lost 5, with 16 bases in between. The germline CDR1 and CDR2 sequences are SGHRS and YFSETQ. The CDR3 loop spans 16 amino acids. The CDR3 DNA reads as TGCGCCAGCAGCTTAAGTCTGGGACAAGGGACCGGGGAGCTGTTTTTT. This codes for CASSLSLGQGTGELFF.

J is TRBJ1-1 and V is TRBV5-1; TRBD1 might be the D (5 bases). Trimming left V 6 bases short and J 2 bases short, with 11 bases between. The germline CDR1 and CDR2 sequences are SGHRS and YFSETQ. The CDR3 sequence is 13 residues long. CDR3 sequence (DNA): TGCGCCAGCACACGGGACCCCAACACTGAAGCTTTCTTT. Translating gives CASTRDPNTEAFF.

The V and J genes are TRBV30 and TRBJ1-1, with TRBD1 as a possible D gene (5 bases). CDR3 length: 13 residues. Germline assignment: CDR1 GTSNPN and CDR2 SVGIG (reference sequence). Trimming removed 0 bases from V and 4 bases from J, with 9 bases in between. CDR3 protein: CAWSVRGVTEAFF. In DNA, the CDR3 is TGTGCCTGGAGTGTACGAGGGGTCACTGAAGCTTTCTTT.

The V and J genes are TRBV7-6 and TRBJ2-7; possibly TRBD1 for D (6 bases). The CDR3 length is 15 residues. CDR1 and CDR2 from the germline V gene are SGHVS and FNYEAQ. Trimming pared 5 bases from V and 2 bases from J, leaving 16 bases between. CDR3: CASSDQNRVAYEQYF. The CDR3, as DNA: TGTGCCAGCAGCGACCAGAACAGGGTCGCCTACGAGCAGTACTTC.

The V gene is TRBV5-4, the J gene TRBJ1-2; 10 bases align to TRBD1. This CDR3 has 15 residues. Germline V gene lookup returns CDR1 SGHNT and CDR2 YYREEE (reference sequence). V dropped 2 bases and J dropped 7; count of bases not matched to a gene: 8. CDR3 sequence: CASSFPGQGTPGYTF. CDR3 coding DNA: TGTGCCAGCAGCTTTCCGGGACAGGGGACCCCTGGCTACACCTTC.

The CDR3 sequence: CSAREGLGGSGNTIYF. In nucleotides, the CDR3 is TGCAGTGCTAGAGAGGGTTTGGGAGGGTCCGGAAACACCATATATTTT. This chain uses TRBV20-1 with TRBJ1-3; no clear D gene. V lost 0 bases and J 4 bases, leaving 16 bases between the germline ends. CDR1 and CDR2 from the germline V gene are DFQATT and SNEGSKA (reference sequence). The CDR3 runs to 16 residues.

Only a few counts were recorded for this clonotype. V gene TRBV19 combines with J gene TRBJ2-7; 8 positions match TRBD2. The CDR3 is made up of 15 amino acids. V lost 1 base and J lost 4; bases outside the gene matches: 6. Looked up from germline, CDR1 is LNHDA and CDR2 is SQIVND (reference sequence). CDR3 coding DNA: TGTGCCAGTAGTATAGTGGCCGGGGGGGTATACGAGCAGTACTTC. Protein: CASSIVAGGVYEQYF.

This chain connects TRBV6-5 to TRBJ1-1; unclear D gene. The germline V gene encodes CDR1 MNHEY and CDR2 SVGAGI. V was clipped by 0 bases and J by 1 base, with 6 bases between them. The CDR3 sequence is 14 residues long. DNA of the CDR3: TGTGCCAGCAGTTACTCAGACCAGAACACTGAAGCTTTCTTT. Protein product: CASSYSDQNTEAFF.

The rearrangement joins TRBV24-1 to TRBJ2-2; D gene ambiguous. The ends were cut back, 4 bases at V and 6 bases at J, with 11 bases in the middle. The germline CDR1 and CDR2 sequences are KGHDR and SFDVKD. CDR3 length: 14 amino acids. The CDR3 reads CATSDPGTPGELFF. In DNA, the CDR3 is TGTGCCACCAGTGACCCGGGCACTCCCGGGGAGCTGTTTTTT.

This sequence joins TRBV7-2 and TRBJ2-7, with 7 bases lining up with TRBD2. Germline V CDR1 and CDR2: SGHTA, FQGNSA. Trimming at V came to 0 bases and at J to 4 bases, leaving 3 bases not matched to a gene. This CDR3 has 14 amino acids. Here the CDR3 DNA reads TGTGCCAGCAGCTTAGCGGGAGGGAGGTACGAGCAGTACTTC. This translates into CASSLAGGRYEQYF.

The chain has TRBV7-3 and TRBJ1-5, with a weak D call TRBD1 (5 bases). Trimming left V 5 bases short and J 3 bases short, with 8 bases between. Germline CDR1 reads SGHTA; CDR2 reads FQGTGA. The CDR3 has 13 residues. Here the CDR3 reads CASSRGPNQPQHF. CDR3 sequence (DNA): TGTGCCAGCAGCCGGGGCCCCAATCAGCCCCAGCATTTT.

CDR3 DNA sequence: TGTGCCACCAGCAAAGAGGGCCGGGGTGGCACAGATACGCAGTATTTT. It translates to CATSKEGRGGTDTQYF. V and J are TRBV15 and TRBJ2-3, with D perhaps matching TRBD2 (5 bases). V was pared by 4 bases and J by 1 base, with 15 bases between. Per germline, CDR1 LNHNV and CDR2 YYDKDF (reference sequence). This CDR3 is 16 amino acids long.

This clonotype was detected a few times. The gene calls are TRBV11-2 and TRBJ1-6; tentative D call: TRBD1 (5 bases). Germline V gene data show CDR1 as SGHAT and CDR2 as FQNNGV. There are 15 residues in the CDR3. Trimming took 0 bases from V and 10 from J, leaving 13 bases between them. DNA for the CDR3: TGTGCCAGCAGCTTAGACCCCACAGGCCCCTCACCCCTCCACTTT. It encodes CASSLDPTGPSPLHF.

The rearrangement uses TRBV6-5 and TRBJ2-3; D assignment may be TRBD1 or TRBD2 (5 bases each). Trimming removed 0 bases at V and 4 bases at J, with 11 bases between. Germline loops: CDR1 MNHEY, CDR2 SVGAGI. This CDR3 contains 15 residues. The chain's CDR3 is CASSYSGTPSDTQYF. The CDR3 DNA sequence: TGTGCCAGCAGTTACTCGGGGACCCCCTCAGATACGCAGTATTTT.

The chain links TRBV10-1 to TRBJ2-2, with 9 positions matching TRBD1. The CDR3 is made up of 14 amino acids. Germline V lookup: CDR1 WNHNN, CDR2 SYGVQD (reference sequence). The V segment lost 11 bases and the J segment 5 bases; nucleotides outside the gene matches: 9. The CDR3 loop is CAGTGLVGTGELFF. The CDR3 DNA is TGCGCCGGGACAGGGTTAGTAGGGACCGGGGAGCTGTTTTTT.

By share, this clonotype counts as medium-sized. The V and J genes are TRBV6-5 and TRBJ2-7; either TRBD1 or TRBD2 may fit D (5 bases each). V dropped 0 bases and J dropped 1 base, with 10 bases sitting between them. There are 15 residues in the CDR3. Germline V gives CDR1 MNHEY, CDR2 SVGAGI. This chain's CDR3 is CASSYSSGGSYEQYF. CDR3 in DNA: TGTGCCAGCAGTTACTCTAGTGGGGGATCCTACGAGCAGTACTTC.

V usage is TRBV6-5 and J usage is TRBJ1-1, with TRBD1 identical over 9 bases. The CDR3 spans 15 residues. Trimming cost V 4 bases and J 5 bases; bases outside gene matches: 8. CDR1 is MNHEY, CDR2 SVGAGI, per germline. CDR3 in DNA: TGTGCCAGCAGTTCTCCGGGACAGGGAAGGACTGAAGCTTTCTTT. Translated: CASSSPGQGRTEAFF.